This T cell receptor (beta chain) is from a study of shared clonotypes between healthy human individuals. Among the donors, all were Caucasian adults who lived in Nashville, Tennessee. The repertoire was sequenced with immunoSEQ multiplex PCR; TCRdb's copy has only in-frame clones and lacks some. The table shows 2,500,000 or so clones, with 93% occurring only once. The material sequenced was naive CD4+ T cells from PBMCs. Specified subset: CD45RA+ positively selected. This TCR was recovered from a man aged 18 to 30 in good health. Some clones in this sample may be carry-over from other donors' samples.

The chain's CDR3 is CASSLSQSQETQYF. The CDR3 bases are TGCGCCAGCAGCTTGAGTCAGTCACAAGAGACCCAGTACTTC. The chain uses TRBV5-1 and TRBJ2-5; D is undetermined. The length of the CDR3 is 14 residues. V gave up 1 base and J gave up 2 bases, with 9 bases separating them. Germline CDR1 is SGHRS and CDR2 is YFSETQ.